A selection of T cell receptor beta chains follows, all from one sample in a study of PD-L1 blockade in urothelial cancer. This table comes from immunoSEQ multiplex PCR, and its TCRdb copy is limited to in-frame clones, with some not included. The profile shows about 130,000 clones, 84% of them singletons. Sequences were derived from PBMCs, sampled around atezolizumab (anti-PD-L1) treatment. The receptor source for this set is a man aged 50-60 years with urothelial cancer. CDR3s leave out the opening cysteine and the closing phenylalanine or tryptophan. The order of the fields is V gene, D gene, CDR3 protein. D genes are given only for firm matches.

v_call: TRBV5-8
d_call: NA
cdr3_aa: ASSREVLYGYT

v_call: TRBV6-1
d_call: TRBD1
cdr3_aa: ASSGRTGSSYEQY

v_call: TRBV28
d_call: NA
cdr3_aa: ASSSELVSEQF

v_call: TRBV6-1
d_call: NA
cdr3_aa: ASSELGRESSF

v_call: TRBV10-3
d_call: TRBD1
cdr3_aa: AISDGTGLNEQY

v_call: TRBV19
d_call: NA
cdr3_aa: ASSILGLGGPEGHYNEQF

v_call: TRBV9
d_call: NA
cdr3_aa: ASSVNPSSEQY

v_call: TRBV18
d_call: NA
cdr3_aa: ASSPAGSSPLH

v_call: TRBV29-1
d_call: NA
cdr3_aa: SVVGGGFGTDTQY

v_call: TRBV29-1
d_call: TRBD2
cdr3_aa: SVEGLAEYNEQF

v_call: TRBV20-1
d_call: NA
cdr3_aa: SARALETQY

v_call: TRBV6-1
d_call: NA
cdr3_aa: ASSENVWAPNEKLF

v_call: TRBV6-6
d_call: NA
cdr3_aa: ASSTLIKGDYNEQF

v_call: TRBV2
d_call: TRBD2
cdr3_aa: ASSVAGGPTDTQY

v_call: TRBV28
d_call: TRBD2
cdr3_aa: ASSLWSLAGGPGEQY

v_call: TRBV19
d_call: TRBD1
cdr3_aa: ASFPGQGRNSPLH

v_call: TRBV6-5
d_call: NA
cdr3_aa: ASSYSSQGWYNEQF

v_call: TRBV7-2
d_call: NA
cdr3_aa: ASSRLVHGTDTQY

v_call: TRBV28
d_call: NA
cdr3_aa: ASRWANTEAF

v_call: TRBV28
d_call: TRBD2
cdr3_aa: ASSLLSGRANEQF

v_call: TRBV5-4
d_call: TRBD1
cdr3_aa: ASSLPAGTGITYEQY

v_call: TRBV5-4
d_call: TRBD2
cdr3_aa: ASSYSGRDEQY

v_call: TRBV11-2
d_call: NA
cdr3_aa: ASSLASSTSEQY

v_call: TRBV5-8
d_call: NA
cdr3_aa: AGPGEKGGKNIQY

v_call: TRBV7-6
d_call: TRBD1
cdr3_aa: ASSPNYRGTNEKLF

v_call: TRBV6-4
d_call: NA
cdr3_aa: ASSDSAAGGYT

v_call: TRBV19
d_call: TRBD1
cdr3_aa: ASSITGTGLYNEQF

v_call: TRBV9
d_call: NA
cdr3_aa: ASSPRAVESSEQY

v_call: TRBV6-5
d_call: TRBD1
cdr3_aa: ASRRGPAYEQY

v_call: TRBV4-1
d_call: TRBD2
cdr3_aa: ASSQVGLAAYNEQF

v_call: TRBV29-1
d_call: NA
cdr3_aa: SVDHRVGNTEAF

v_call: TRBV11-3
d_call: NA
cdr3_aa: ASSARGREFAGELF

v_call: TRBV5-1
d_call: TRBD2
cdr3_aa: ASSPRTSGSSGELF

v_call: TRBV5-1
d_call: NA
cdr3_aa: ASSPRDWQGEQF

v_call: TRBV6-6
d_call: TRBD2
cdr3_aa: ASSYPGLAGYEQY

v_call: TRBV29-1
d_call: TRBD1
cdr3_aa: SVEGGQGAYEQY

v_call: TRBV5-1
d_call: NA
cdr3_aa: ASSLAGASSGRYQETQY

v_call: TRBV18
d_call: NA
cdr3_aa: ASSRTITAGATGELF

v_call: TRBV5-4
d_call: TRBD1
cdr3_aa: ASSPLTGETGYT

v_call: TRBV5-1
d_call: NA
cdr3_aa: ASSGRGRNTGELF

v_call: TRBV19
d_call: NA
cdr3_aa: ASSERGNSPLH

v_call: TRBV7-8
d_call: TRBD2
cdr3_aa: ASSAGTTYNEQF

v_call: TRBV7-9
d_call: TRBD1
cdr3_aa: ASSLLGTGHGSGYT

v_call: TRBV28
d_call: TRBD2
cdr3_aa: ASSPPGLAVFYEQY

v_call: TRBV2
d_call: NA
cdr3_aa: ASSEDLPGSNQPQH

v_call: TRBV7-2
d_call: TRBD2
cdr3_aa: ASSLGLAGDGADTQY